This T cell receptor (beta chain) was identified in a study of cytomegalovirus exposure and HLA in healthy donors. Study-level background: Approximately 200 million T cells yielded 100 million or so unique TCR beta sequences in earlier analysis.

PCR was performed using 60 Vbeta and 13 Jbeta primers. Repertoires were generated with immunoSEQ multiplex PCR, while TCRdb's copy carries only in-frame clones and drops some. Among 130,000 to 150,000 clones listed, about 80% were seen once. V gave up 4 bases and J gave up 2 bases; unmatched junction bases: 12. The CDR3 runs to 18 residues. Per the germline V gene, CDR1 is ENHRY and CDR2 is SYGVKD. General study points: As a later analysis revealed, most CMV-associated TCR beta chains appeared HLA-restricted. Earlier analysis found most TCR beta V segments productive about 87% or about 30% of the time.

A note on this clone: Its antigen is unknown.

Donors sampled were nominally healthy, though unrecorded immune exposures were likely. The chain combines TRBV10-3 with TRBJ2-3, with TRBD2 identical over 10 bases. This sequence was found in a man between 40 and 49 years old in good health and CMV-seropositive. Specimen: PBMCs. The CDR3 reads CAISASLAGASYTDTQYF. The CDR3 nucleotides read TGTGCCATCAGTGCAAGTCTAGCGGGAGCGAGCTACACAGATACGCAGTATTTT.